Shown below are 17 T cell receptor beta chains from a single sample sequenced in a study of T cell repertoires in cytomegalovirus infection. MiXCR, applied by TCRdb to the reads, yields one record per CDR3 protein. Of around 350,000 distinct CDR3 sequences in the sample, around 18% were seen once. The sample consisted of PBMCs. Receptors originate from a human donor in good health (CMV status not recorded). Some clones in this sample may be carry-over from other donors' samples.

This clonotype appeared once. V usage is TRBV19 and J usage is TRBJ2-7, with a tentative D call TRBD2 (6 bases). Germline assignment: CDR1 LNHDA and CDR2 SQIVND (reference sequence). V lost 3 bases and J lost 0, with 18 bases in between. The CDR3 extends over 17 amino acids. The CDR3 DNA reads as TGTGCCAGTAGTATCCACGCGCCGGGACTCTCCTCCTACGAGCAGTACTTC. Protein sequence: CASSIHAPGLSSYEQYF. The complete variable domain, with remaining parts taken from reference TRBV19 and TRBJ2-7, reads DGGITQSPKYLFRKEGQNVTLSCEQNLNHDAMYWYRQDPGQGLRLIYYSQIVNDFQKGDIAEGYSVSREKKESFPLTVTSAQKNPTAFYLCASSIHAPGLSSYEQYFGPGTRLTVT.

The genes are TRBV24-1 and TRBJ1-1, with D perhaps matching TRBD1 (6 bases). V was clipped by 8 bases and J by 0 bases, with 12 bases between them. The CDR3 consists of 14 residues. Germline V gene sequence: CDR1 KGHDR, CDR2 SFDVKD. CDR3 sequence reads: CATTKGGVNTEAFF. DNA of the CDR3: TGTGCCACCACCAAAGGGGGGGTGAACACTGAAGCTTTCTTT.

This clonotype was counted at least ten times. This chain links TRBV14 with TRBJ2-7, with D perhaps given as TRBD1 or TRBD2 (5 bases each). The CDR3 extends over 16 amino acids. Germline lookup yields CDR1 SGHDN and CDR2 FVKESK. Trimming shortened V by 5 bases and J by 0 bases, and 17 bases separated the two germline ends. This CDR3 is CASSELGDLASYEQYF. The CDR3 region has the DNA TGTGCCAGCAGCGAACTTGGGGACCTAGCCTCCTACGAGCAGTACTTC.

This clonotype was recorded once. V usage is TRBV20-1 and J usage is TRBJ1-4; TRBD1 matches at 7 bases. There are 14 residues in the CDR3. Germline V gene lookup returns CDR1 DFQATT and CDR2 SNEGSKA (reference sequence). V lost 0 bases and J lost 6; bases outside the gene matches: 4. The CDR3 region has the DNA TGCAGTGCTAGAGAGGCCAGGGGGGATGAAAAACTGTTTTTT. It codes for CSAREARGDEKLFF.

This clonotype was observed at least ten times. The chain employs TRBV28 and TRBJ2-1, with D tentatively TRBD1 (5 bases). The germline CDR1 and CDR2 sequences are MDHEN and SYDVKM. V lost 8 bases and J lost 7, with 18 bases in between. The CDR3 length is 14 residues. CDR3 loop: CASGRGIWRNEQFF. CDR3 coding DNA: TGTGCCAGCGGTAGGGGTATTTGGAGAAATGAGCAGTTCTTC.

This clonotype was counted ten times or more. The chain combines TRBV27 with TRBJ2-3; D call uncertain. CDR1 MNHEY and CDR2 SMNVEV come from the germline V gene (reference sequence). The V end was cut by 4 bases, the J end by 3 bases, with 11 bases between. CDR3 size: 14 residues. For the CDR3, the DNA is TGTGCCAGCAGTTCCAACGCCGCTACAGATACGCAGTATTTT. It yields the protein CASSSNAATDTQYF.

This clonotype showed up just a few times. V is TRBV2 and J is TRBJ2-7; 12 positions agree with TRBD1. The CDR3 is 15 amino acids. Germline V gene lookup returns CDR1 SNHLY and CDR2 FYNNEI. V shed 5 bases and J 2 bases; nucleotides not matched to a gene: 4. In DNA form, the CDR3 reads TGTGCCAGCAGTTCCGGGACAGGGGGCCCCTACGAGCAGTACTTC. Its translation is CASSSGTGGPYEQYF.

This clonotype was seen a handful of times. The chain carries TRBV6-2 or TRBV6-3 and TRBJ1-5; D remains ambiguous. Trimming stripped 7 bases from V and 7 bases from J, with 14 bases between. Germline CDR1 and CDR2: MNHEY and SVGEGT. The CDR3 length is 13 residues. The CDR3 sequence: CASTVDTWQPQHF. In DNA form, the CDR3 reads TGTGCCAGCACCGTCGATACATGGCAGCCCCAGCATTTT.

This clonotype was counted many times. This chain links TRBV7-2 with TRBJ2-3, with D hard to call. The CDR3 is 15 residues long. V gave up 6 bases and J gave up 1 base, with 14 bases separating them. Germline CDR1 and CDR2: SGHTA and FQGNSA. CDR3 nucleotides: TGTGCCAGCAGGCGCGACCACAGTGGCACAGATACGCAGTATTTT. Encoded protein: CASRRDHSGTDTQYF.

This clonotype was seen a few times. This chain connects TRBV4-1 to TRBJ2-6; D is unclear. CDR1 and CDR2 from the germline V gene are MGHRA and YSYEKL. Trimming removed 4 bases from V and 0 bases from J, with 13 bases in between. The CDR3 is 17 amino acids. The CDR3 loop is CASSPGFPYSGANVLTF. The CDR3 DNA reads TGCGCCAGCAGCCCAGGTTTCCCCTACTCTGGGGCCAACGTCCTGACTTTC.

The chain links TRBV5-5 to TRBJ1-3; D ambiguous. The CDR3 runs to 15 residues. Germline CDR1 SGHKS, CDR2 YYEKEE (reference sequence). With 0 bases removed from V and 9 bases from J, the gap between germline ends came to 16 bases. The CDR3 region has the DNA TGTGCCAGCAGCTTGGAGGCAGACCTGGTTGGCACCATATATTTT. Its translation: CASSLEADLVGTIYF.

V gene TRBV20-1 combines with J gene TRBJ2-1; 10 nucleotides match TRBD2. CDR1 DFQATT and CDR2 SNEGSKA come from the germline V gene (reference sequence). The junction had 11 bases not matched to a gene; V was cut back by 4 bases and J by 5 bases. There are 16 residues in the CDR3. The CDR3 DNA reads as TGCAGTGCTACTACTGCCCGAGCGGGGGGGCACAATGAGCAGTTCTTC. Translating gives CSATTARAGGHNEQFF.

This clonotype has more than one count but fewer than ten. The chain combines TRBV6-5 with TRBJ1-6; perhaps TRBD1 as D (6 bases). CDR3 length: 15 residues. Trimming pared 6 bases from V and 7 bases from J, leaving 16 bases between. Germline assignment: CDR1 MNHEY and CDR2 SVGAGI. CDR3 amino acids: CASRTNRVGNSPLHF. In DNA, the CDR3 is TGTGCCAGCAGAACCAACAGGGTGGGGAATTCACCCCTCCACTTT.

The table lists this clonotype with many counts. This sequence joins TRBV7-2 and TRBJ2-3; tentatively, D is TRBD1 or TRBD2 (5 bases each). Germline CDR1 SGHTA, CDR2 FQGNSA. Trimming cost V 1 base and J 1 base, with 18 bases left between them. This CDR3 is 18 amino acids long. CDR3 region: CASSLEQRGLGRTDTQYF. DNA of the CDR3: TGTGCCAGCAGCTTAGAGCAGAGGGGCTTGGGCCGCACAGATACGCAGTATTTT.

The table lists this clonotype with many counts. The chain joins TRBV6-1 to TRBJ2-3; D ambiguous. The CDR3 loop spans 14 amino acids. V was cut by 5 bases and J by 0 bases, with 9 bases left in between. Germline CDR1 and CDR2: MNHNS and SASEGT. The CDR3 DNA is TGTGCCAGCAGTCCCCCCGCTAGCACAGATACGCAGTATTTT. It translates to CASSPPASTDTQYF.

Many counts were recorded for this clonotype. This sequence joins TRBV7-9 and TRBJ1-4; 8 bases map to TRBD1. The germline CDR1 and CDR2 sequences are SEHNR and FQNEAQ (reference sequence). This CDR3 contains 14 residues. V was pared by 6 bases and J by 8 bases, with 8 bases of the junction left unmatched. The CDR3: CASRRQGRKEKLFF. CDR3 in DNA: TGTGCCAGCAGGCGACAGGGGCGGAAGGAAAAACTGTTTTTT.

The CDR3 loop reads CASSWLGSPGTDTQYF. The CDR3 nucleotides are TGTGCCAGCAGCTGGCTGGGCAGCCCAGGCACAGATACGCAGTATTTT. The chain has TRBV7-6 and TRBJ2-3; D gene uncertain. CDR1 is SGHVS, CDR2 FNYEAQ, per germline. This CDR3 has 16 amino acids. V was trimmed by 4 bases and J by 1 base, leaving 15 bases between them.